Reported below is one T cell receptor beta chain. Sequencing was performed with immunoSEQ multiplex PCR; in TCRdb, only in-frame clones are kept and a portion is missing. The data hold 100,000 to 150,000 clones, with around 80% observed a single time. The length of the CDR3 is 18 residues. Trimming took 5 bases from V and 0 from J, leaving 20 bases between them. In germline, CDR1 is SGHTA, CDR2 FQGTGA. The entry originates in a study of blood T cell repertoires in COVID-19. V is TRBV7-3 and J is TRBJ2-1, with TRBD2 as a possible D gene (6 bases). The sequencing sample was made of peripheral blood. This TCR was recovered from a man aged 25-45 years with COVID-19, enrolled during active disease. The CDR3 DNA is TGTGCCAGCAGCATCCCTCCTGGGGGAGGAGACTCCTACAATGAGCAGTTCTTC. Protein sequence: CASSIPPGGGDSYNEQFF.